This T cell receptor beta chain appears in the sequencing data of a study of multiple sclerosis patients with progressive multifocal leukoencephalopathy. The sample's time point: five to six months of natalizumab therapy. Clones were sequenced by immunoSEQ multiplex PCR, and TCRdb holds only the in-frame ones, with some missing. In the table there are about 30,000 clones, roughly 86% of which are singletons. General study findings and limits: Most PML patients had lower entropy, suggesting less diverse TRB repertoires. Findings may reflect JC virus infection or just general immunocompromise. Expanded clones at PML onset predated and persisted through natalizumab therapy. TRBV and TRBJ usage showed no common pattern when PML developed.

The count of this clone is one. The antigen is unknown. The sample was PBMCs, taken from a patient treated with natalizumab. This sequence was found in a human donor with multiple sclerosis.

The CDR3 nucleotides are TGTGCCAGCAGCTTAGCCCGGTCTGGGGCCAACGTCCTGACTTTC. Residues: CASSLARSGANVLTF. The V and J genes are TRBV11-2 and TRBJ2-6; D is ambiguous. V gave up 1 base and J gave up 1 base, with 5 bases separating them. CDR1 is SGHAT, CDR2 FQNNGV, per germline. The length of the CDR3 is 15 residues. The full variable domain, its missing parts supplied by reference TRBV11-2 and TRBJ2-6, is EAGVAQSPRYKIIEKRQSVAFWCNPISGHATLYWYQQILGQGPKLLIQFQNNGVVDDSQLPKDRFSAERLKGVDSTLKIQPAKLEDSAVYLCASSLARSGANVLTFGAGSRLTVL.